This T cell receptor beta chain was obtained from a study of vaccination and CD4 T cells after COVID-19 (dated by TCRdb to about 2022). Describing the broader study: Convalescent patients had a positive SARS-CoV-2 result on nasal swab PCR, and of these patients, several had mild disease and one had severe disease. The convalescent cohort comprised six males and four females, including two Hispanic individuals, seven Caucasians, two Asians and one multiracial person. Two doses of either the Pfizer-BioNTech BNT162b2 vaccine (n=8) or the Moderna mRNA-1273 vaccine (n=2) were administered to participants. Post-COVID blood samples from convalescent patients were collected a median of about 110 days after diagnosis, with a range of roughly 35 to 161 days. Post-vaccine blood samples were obtained a median of about 72 days after the second vaccine dose, with a range of about 14 to 250 days. For stimulating the cultures, overlapping spike peptide pools were used, derived from SARS-CoV-2 as well as from the common cold coronaviruses HCoV-NL63, HCoV-OC43 and HCoV-229E. In control cultures, a CEFX viral epitope pool was used as positive control, an HIV-1 Nef peptide pool was used as negative control, or no peptide was added. In under twelve COVID-19 convalescent patients and a few infection-naive healthy vaccine recipients, researchers compared the spike-specific CD4+ TCR repertoire from before mRNA vaccination with the repertoire from after. Study-wide conclusions, independent of this receptor: Only a relatively small number of convalescent patients were included in the study, and early timepoints following natural infection were not analyzed. Of the vaccine-specific clones in convalescent patients, 304 of 307, or nearly all, reacted only to SARS-CoV-2 spike and did not cross-react with common cold coronaviruses. Although the median number of SARS-CoV-2-reactive clonotypes went up from fewer than 25 after infection to 35 to 40 after vaccination, the increase was not significant. In convalescent patients, a median about 86% of post-vaccine SARS-CoV-2-reactive clones were detected only after vaccination, suggesting vaccine-specific priming.

As concerns this clonotype: Its antigen specificity is not known. Base-call qualities are not available, and no considerably larger clone is one nucleotide away.

Sample treatment or condition, as interpreted from the label and publication: 10-day PBMC culture with coronavirus spike peptide pools or control peptides (ViraFEST assay). The ViraFEST assay was used in the study, in which antigen-specific T cells were expanded with peptide pools and expanded clonotypes were subsequently identified by TCR sequencing. The convalescent patients' positive SARS-CoV-2 PCR tests were from March to December 2020, which was before the Alpha, Beta and Delta variants emerged in the United States. Each well held 2 million to 2.5 million PBMCs cultured with around 10 ug/ml peptide pools in IMDM containing approximately 4.8% human AB serum and 7.5 to 10 IU/ml IL-2. On days 3 and 7, half of the culture medium was replaced with fresh IL-2-containing medium. CD4+ T cells were isolated after 10 days of culture through negative selection using the EasySep CD4+ T cell isolation kit. PBMCs were separated from whole blood using Ficoll-Paque Plus gradient centrifugation and then either used fresh or cryopreserved at -140C. Culture conditions were generally each tested in triplicate wells.

The germline V gene specifies MNHNS as CDR1 and SASEGT as CDR2. V is cut back by 4 bases and J by 16 bases, with 10 bases in the junction unmatched. Including the terminal cysteine and phenylalanine, the CDR3 comprises 12 residues. Kept here is only the CDR3 DNA, which spans 36 bases and is read in frame from base 1. The library was prepared using PCR. TCR sequencing of DNA from cultured CD4+ T cells used the Oncomine TCR Beta short-read assay at the Johns Hopkins FTIC core. Genomic DNA was extracted from the cultured CD4+ T cells with the QIAamp micro DNA kit. Oncomine TCR Beta libraries made from cultured CD4+ T cells were pooled using unique dual indexes and sequenced on an Illumina iSeq 100. The authors' analysis ran thus. Non-productive sequences were removed, and CDR3s that did not start with C, did not end with F or W, or were shorter than 7 amino acids were discarded. The MANAFEST web application identified antigen-specific clonotypes by comparing peptide-stimulated wells against reference wells and other culture wells. Positive clones required FDR below 0.05, an odds ratio above 5, and productive frequency above 0.1% in at least two of three replicate wells. Clonotypes that were significantly expanded in both SARS-CoV-2 spike wells and at least one common cold coronavirus spike condition were defined as cross-reactive. Using R version 3.6.1, CDR3 homology was evaluated through Levenshtein distances (stringdist) along with unrooted phylogenetic trees (ape). The public reads were reanalyzed by TCRdb: fastp trimming at Q25, MiXCR alignment, in-frame beta chains only. For every CDR3 protein sequence, its rows merge into one entry that carries the most common genes and DNA. The V and J calls and clone size are TCRdb's, not the authors'. The sample data list approximately 15,000 distinct CDR3 sequences, and more than 25% of these were observed just once. The top ten hold approximately 15% of the sample.

The rearranged segments are TRBV6-1 and TRBJ1-3; TRBD1 agrees with 7 junctional bases. The clonotype comes from a human donor with COVID-19. The sequencing input was cultured CD4+ T cells from blood. This receptor has the CDR3 CASSGDRVMFYF. The DNA reads TGTGCCAGCAGTGGAGACAGGGTGATGTTTTATTTT.